This TCR beta chain stems from a study of graft-versus-host responses after intestinal transplantation. Study at large: Among the recipients, transplants were multivisceral, liver-intestinal, or isolated intestinal. All recipients were given anti-thymocyte globulin induction, and tacrolimus and steroids were then administered for about three years.

CDR3 length equals 10 residues. Germline CDR1 and CDR2: MNHNS and SASEGT. Sequencing was performed with immunoSEQ multiplex PCR; in TCRdb, only in-frame clones are kept and a portion is missing. Of 15,000 to 20,000 clones in the sample, approximately 80% were seen once. As concerns this clone: Its matching antigen is unknown.

Processing of graft tissue released intraepithelial and lamina propria lymphocytes. Regarding the study as a whole: The study associated peak circulating GvH clone levels with early post-transplant HvG declines.

The source is a human patient who received an intestinal transplant, so some T cells may come from the graft donor. This specimen consisted of ileum tissue, obtained around 580 days after intestinal transplantation. The chain has TRBV6-1 and TRBJ2-1, with a weak D call TRBD2 (6 bases). The CDR3 DNA is TGTGCTGCGGGACCCAATGAGCAGTTCTTC. Protein: CAAGPNEQFF.